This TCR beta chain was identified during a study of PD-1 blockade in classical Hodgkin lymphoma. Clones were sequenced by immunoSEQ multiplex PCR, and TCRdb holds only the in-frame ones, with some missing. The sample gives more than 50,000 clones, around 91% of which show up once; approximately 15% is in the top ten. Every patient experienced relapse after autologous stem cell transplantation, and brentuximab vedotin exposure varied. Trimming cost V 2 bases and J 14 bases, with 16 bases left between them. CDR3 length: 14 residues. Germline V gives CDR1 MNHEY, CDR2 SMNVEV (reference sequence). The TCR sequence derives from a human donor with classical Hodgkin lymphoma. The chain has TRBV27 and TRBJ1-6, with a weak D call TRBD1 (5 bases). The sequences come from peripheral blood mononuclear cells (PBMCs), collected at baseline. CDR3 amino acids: CASSLRGAQLTLHF. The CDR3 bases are TGTGCCAGCAGTTTAAGAGGGGCACAGTTAACCCTCCACTTT.